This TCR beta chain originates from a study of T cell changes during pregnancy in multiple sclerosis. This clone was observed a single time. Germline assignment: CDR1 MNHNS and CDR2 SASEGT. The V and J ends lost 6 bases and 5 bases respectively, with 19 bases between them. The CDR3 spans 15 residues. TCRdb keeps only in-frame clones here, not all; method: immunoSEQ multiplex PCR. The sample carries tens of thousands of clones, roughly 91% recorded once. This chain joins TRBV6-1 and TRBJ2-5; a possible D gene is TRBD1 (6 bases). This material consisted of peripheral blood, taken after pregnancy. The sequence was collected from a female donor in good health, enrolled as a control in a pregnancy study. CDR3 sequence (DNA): TGTGCCAGCAGGAACCGGGACAATTCGTATGAGACCCAGTACTTC. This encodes CASRNRDNSYETQYF.